A single sample is the source of the 10 T cell receptor beta chains below, sequenced in a study of radiotherapy plus CTLA-4 blockade in lung cancer. Measured with immunoSEQ multiplex PCR; TCRdb has only the in-frame clones, and not every one. The sample records tens of thousands of clones, 70% to 90% being singletons. The source was peripheral blood, collected from a patient treated with radiotherapy plus ipilimumab. These receptor sequences come from a human donor with non-small cell lung cancer whose response to radiotherapy plus ipilimumab could not be evaluated.

The chain has TRBV7-6 and TRBJ2-1; D is perhaps TRBD1 (6 bases). Germline V gene lookup returns CDR1 SGHVS and CDR2 FNYEAQ. The V end lost 3 bases, the J end lost 6 bases, and 12 bases lay between the germline ends. This CDR3 is built from 14 residues. CDR3 sequence: CASSFGQKGNEQFF. As DNA, the CDR3 is TGTGCCAGCAGCTTCGGACAGAAGGGCAATGAGCAGTTCTTC.

CDR3 sequence (DNA): TGCAGCGTTGGCTTCCTAGGTACTGAAGCTTTCTTT. This sequence encodes CSVGFLGTEAFF. The chain joins TRBV29-1 to TRBJ1-1, with unresolved D. The V and J ends lost 4 bases and 5 bases respectively, with 11 bases between them. The CDR3 spans 12 residues. Germline assignment: CDR1 SQVTM and CDR2 ANQGSEA.

This clone has just a few counts. V usage is TRBV5-6 and J usage is TRBJ2-7; D unclear. The CDR3 spans 13 residues. In germline, CDR1 is SGHDT, CDR2 YYEEEE. V gave up 0 bases and J gave up 4 bases, with 8 bases separating them. The DNA for the CDR3 is TGTGCCAGCAGCTTGGCCGTTACTTACGAGCAGTACTTC. Protein sequence: CASSLAVTYEQYF.

The genes are TRBV5-1 and TRBJ1-1, with unresolved D. CDR3 length: 14 amino acids. Germline assignment: CDR1 SGHRS and CDR2 YFSETQ. V lost 0 bases and J 1 base, leaving 7 bases between the germline ends. CDR3 residues: CASSLVGGNTEAFF. The CDR3 DNA reads as TGCGCCAGCAGCTTGGTAGGAGGGAACACTGAAGCTTTCTTT.

The rearrangement links TRBV29-1 to TRBJ1-6; 7 bases agree with TRBD1. Germline V gives CDR1 SQVTM, CDR2 ANQGSEA. Trimming removed 7 bases from V and 8 bases from J; junction bases left unmatched: 5. This CDR3 is built from 12 residues. CDR3 residues: CSARQGDSPLHF. CDR3 sequence (DNA): TGCAGCGCAAGACAGGGAGATTCACCCCTCCACTTT.

Comment on this clone: This same CDR3 is encoded by further DNA sequences in the sample. The chain joins TRBV2 to TRBJ2-2; 10 bases are shared with TRBD2. V lost 6 bases and J lost 2; bases outside the gene matches: 3. The V gene's germline CDR1 is SNHLY and CDR2 FYNNEI. This CDR3 is 15 amino acids long. The CDR3 reads CASRGTSVNTGELFF. In DNA, the CDR3 is TGTGCCAGCAGGGGGACTAGCGTCAACACCGGGGAGCTGTTTTTT.

The table lists this clone with a few counts. The genes are TRBV7-8 and TRBJ2-1, with D possibly TRBD2 on 7 matching bases. The CDR3 consists of 15 residues. V was cut by 2 bases and J by 5 bases, with 13 bases left in between. CDR1 is SGHVS and CDR2 is FQNEAQ in the germline V gene. The CDR3 DNA reads TGTGCCAGCAGCTTATTGGGGGGGGGCCACAATGAGCAGTTCTTC. Amino acid sequence: CASSLLGGGHNEQFF.

V and J are TRBV29-1 and TRBJ1-4; D remains ambiguous. The CDR3 is 11 amino acids. The V gene lost 7 bases and the J gene lost 6 bases, with 9 bases spanning the gap. Germline loops: CDR1 SQVTM, CDR2 ANQGSEA. In DNA form, the CDR3 reads TGCAGCGCTTCTTTGTATGAAAAACTGTTTTTT. This sequence encodes CSASLYEKLFF.

This clone has just one count. The rearrangement uses TRBV11-2 and TRBJ2-5; no clear D. Trimming pared 1 base from V and 5 bases from J, leaving 8 bases between. The CDR3 loop spans 13 amino acids. Germline assignment: CDR1 SGHAT and CDR2 FQNNGV. CDR3 residues: CASSLGLKETQYF. The CDR3 coding sequence is TGTGCCAGCAGCTTAGGGCTGAAGGAGACCCAGTACTTC. The variable domain in full, completed from reference TRBV11-2 and TRBJ2-5, reads EAGVAQSPRYKIIEKRQSVAFWCNPISGHATLYWYQQILGQGPKLLIQFQNNGVVDDSQLPKDRFSAERLKGVDSTLKIQPAKLEDSAVYLCASSLGLKETQYFGPGTRLLVL.

The rearrangement links TRBV28 to TRBJ2-2, with a weak D call TRBD2 (6 bases). Trimming shortened V by 3 bases and J by 2 bases, and 7 bases separated the two germline ends. CDR3 length: 14 residues. Germline CDR1 and CDR2: MDHEN and SYDVKM. The chain's CDR3 is CASSFGGNTGELFF. The CDR3 bases are TGTGCCAGCAGTTTCGGGGGAAACACCGGGGAGCTGTTTTTT. The complete variable domain, with remaining parts taken from reference TRBV28 and TRBJ2-2, reads DVKVTQSSRYLVKRTGEKVFLECVQDMDHENMFWYRQDPGLGLRLIYFSYDVKMKEKGDIPEGYSVSREKKERFSLILESASTNQTSMYLCASSFGGNTGELFFGEGSRLTVL.